Following are 8 T cell receptor beta chains from one sample sequenced in a study of OX40 agonist ivuxolimab in advanced cancers. Sequencing used immunoSEQ multiplex PCR; TCRdb keeps in-frame clones, though not all of them. Of 55,000 to 80,000 clones listed, around 83% are singletons. Source: CD4+ or CD8+ T cells sorted from blood, taken in a trial of the OX40 agonist ivuxolimab. Source of these receptors: an adult with an advanced solid tumor such as melanoma, head and neck, liver or kidney cancer.

The rearrangement uses TRBV2 and TRBJ2-2, with a weak D call TRBD2 (6 bases). The CDR3 has 16 residues. The germline CDR1 and CDR2 sequences are SNHLY and FYNNEI. V was pared by 1 base and J by 1 base, with 10 bases between. The CDR3 spells CASSEDYGRNTGELFF. The CDR3 DNA sequence: TGTGCCAGCAGTGAAGATTACGGGAGGAACACCGGGGAGCTGTTTTTT.

This clone was recorded once. The rearrangement uses TRBV28 and TRBJ1-1, with D maybe TRBD1 (6 bases). The CDR3 extends over 14 amino acids. Germline-derived CDR1 and CDR2 are MDHEN and SYDVKM. Between the trimmed V and J ends, which lost 6 bases and 4 bases, there was a span of 15 bases. Here the CDR3 reads CASRIGGPSTEAFF. The CDR3 DNA reads as TGTGCCAGCAGGATCGGGGGCCCGAGCACTGAAGCTTTCTTT.

This chain's CDR3 is CASSPWGGRETQYF. CDR3 nucleotides: TGTGCCAGCAGCCCCTGGGGAGGGCGGGAGACCCAGTACTTC. The chain couples TRBV27 to TRBJ2-5; 7 positions match TRBD2. J lost 5 bases, V lost 6 bases, and 9 bases had no gene match. Germline CDR1 MNHEY, CDR2 SMNVEV (reference sequence). The CDR3 consists of 14 residues.

The chain couples TRBV19 to TRBJ1-5; D remains ambiguous. The CDR3 is made up of 12 amino acids. V was pared by 6 bases and J by 7 bases, with 10 bases between. Germline V gene sequence: CDR1 LNHDA, CDR2 SQIVND (reference sequence). DNA for the CDR3: TGTGCCAGTAGGGTTGGGAGCCAGCCCCAGCATTTT. Translating gives CASRVGSQPQHF. Complete variable domain (other parts from reference TRBV19 and TRBJ1-5): DGGITQSPKYLFRKEGQNVTLSCEQNLNHDAMYWYRQDPGQGLRLIYYSQIVNDFQKGDIAEGYSVSREKKESFPLTVTSAQKNPTAFYLCASRVGSQPQHFGDGTRLSIL.

The sample holds a few counts of this clone. This sample includes further DNA sequences coding for the same CDR3. The chain combines TRBV28 with TRBJ2-7, with 7 positions matching TRBD2. This CDR3 spans 14 amino acids. The junction had 1 base not matched to a gene; V was cut back by 2 bases and J by 0 bases. Germline CDR1 is MDHEN and CDR2 is SYDVKM. The CDR3: CASSLGGSSYEQYF. The CDR3, as DNA: TGTGCCAGCAGTTTAGGCGGGAGCTCCTACGAGCAGTACTTC.

The V gene is TRBV18, the J gene TRBJ1-1, with D hard to call. Trimming took 4 bases from V and 3 from J, leaving 12 bases between them. The CDR3 runs 14 residues. CDR1 KGHSH and CDR2 LQKENI come from the germline V gene. DNA of the CDR3: TGTGCCAGCTCACTTTCCCTCGGGGACACTGAAGCTTTCTTT. Amino acid sequence: CASSLSLGDTEAFF.

V is TRBV28 and J is TRBJ1-3; 9 positions match TRBD1. The CDR3 is made up of 15 amino acids. In germline, CDR1 is MDHEN, CDR2 SYDVKM. The ends lost 7 bases at V and 4 bases at J; junction bases unmatched: 8. Here the CDR3 reads CASTSPGQGGNTIYF. The CDR3 DNA is TGTGCCAGCACCTCACCGGGACAGGGAGGAAACACCATATATTTT. Full variable domain (missing parts from reference TRBV28 and TRBJ1-3): DVKVTQSSRYLVKRTGEKVFLECVQDMDHENMFWYRQDPGLGLRLIYFSYDVKMKEKGDIPEGYSVSREKKERFSLILESASTNQTSMYLCASTSPGQGGNTIYFGEGSWLTVV.

The V call is TRBV9, the J call TRBJ2-1; 8 bases line up with TRBD2. V shed 0 bases, J shed 4 bases, and the junction held 3 bases outside the gene matches. The CDR3 contains 15 residues. Per the germline V gene, CDR1 is SGDLS and CDR2 is YYNGEE. The CDR3 protein is CASSVGGTSYNEQFF. CDR3 DNA: TGTGCCAGCAGCGTAGGGGGGACTAGTTACAATGAGCAGTTCTTC. Full variable domain (outside the CDR3, taken from reference TRBV9 and TRBJ2-1): DSGVTQTPKHLITATGQRVTLRCSPRSGDLSVYWYQQSLDQGLQFLIQYYNGEERAKGNILERFSAQQFPDLHSELNLSSLELGDSALYFCASSVGGTSYNEQFFGPGTRLTVL.